The T cell receptor beta chain described here comes from a study of vaccination and CD4 T cells after COVID-19. For the study at large: Post-vaccine sample collection happened at a median of 72 days after dose two, ranging 14 to 241.

As for treatment: roughly ten-day PBMC culture with coronavirus spike peptide pools or control peptides (ViraFEST assay). V was pared by 4 bases and J by 8 bases, with 13 bases between. The CDR3 runs to 13 residues. Researchers used the Oncomine TCR Beta short-read assay to sequence DNA from cultured CD4+ T cells. In TCRdb, the PCR reads were re-called with MiXCR into one record per CDR3 protein. The sample includes under 20,000 distinct CDR3 sequences, 44% of them seen just once. There are a few counts of this clonotype. Its antigen is undetermined. The origin of this receptor is a human donor who had recovered from COVID-19. This sequence joins TRBV12-3 or TRBV12-4 and TRBJ2-3, with D perhaps matching TRBD1 or TRBD2 (5 bases each). The sequenced material came from CD4+ T cells from blood, cultured in vitro. The DNA of the CDR3 is TGTGCCAGCAGTTCTGGGGGTTTAGGTACGCAGTATTTT. Its protein product is CASSSGGLGTQYF.